The T cell receptor beta chain under discussion was sequenced for a study of cytomegalovirus exposure and HLA in healthy donors. Overall study results and limits: In a later analysis, specific HLA alleles were associated with around 17,000 TCR beta sequences at a 0.05 false discovery rate.

Use of 60 Vbeta and 13 Jbeta primers characterized the PCR. The method was immunoSEQ multiplex PCR; TCRdb's version includes in-frame clones alone and lacks a portion of them. The repertoire has 180,000 or so clones, about 82% of them found once; the top ten carry under 2%. Note on this clone: Its antigen is unidentified.

The germline V gene encodes CDR1 SEHNR and CDR2 FQNEAQ (reference sequence). There are 16 residues in the CDR3. Trimming took off 7 bases at V and 3 bases at J, with 22 bases between the two ends. Sequenced input: PBMCs. This clonotype originated in a woman in her 30s in good health and CMV-seronegative. This chain uses TRBV7-9 with TRBJ2-7, with a weak D call TRBD2 (7 bases). This CDR3 is CASTPGGARGDYEQYF. The CDR3 nucleotides read TGTGCCAGCACCCCGGGGGGCGCGCGGGGAGACTACGAGCAGTACTTC.